This is a list of T cell receptor beta chains from one sample in a study of T cell responses to AZD1222 COVID-19 vaccine. TCRdb's table, derived via immunoSEQ multiplex PCR, lists solely in-frame clones and lacks some. The sample contains about 37,000 clones, about nine tenths of which appear only once. The specimen was peripheral blood, collected 28 days after the second AZD1222 dose. These receptors originate from an adult who received the AZD1222 COVID-19 vaccine. The CDR3 runs from the conserved cysteine through the conserved F or W. The D gene is left open where the match is weak. A clone size is listed for some rows: how often the clone was seen (once, few, many), or a class if it is expanded.

TRBJ2-1	13	few	-	TRBV24-1	CATSDLINNEQFF	TGTGCCACCAGTGATTTGATCAACAATGAGCAGTTCTTC
TRBJ1-2	14	-	-	TRBV5-1	CASSLVTENYGYTF	TGCGCCAGCAGCTTGGTTACGGAGAATTATGGCTACACCTTC
TRBJ1-1	14	-	TRBD1	TRBV6-5	CASSKGQGITEAFF	TGTGCCAGCAGTAAGGGACAGGGGATCACTGAAGCTTTCTTT
TRBJ2-4	16	-	TRBD2	TRBV18	CASPPTTSFPKNIQYF	TGTGCCAGCCCGCCCACGACTAGCTTTCCCAAAAACATTCAGTACTTC
TRBJ1-5	13	-	TRBD1	TRBV2	CASRTGDYQPQHF	TGTGCCAGCCGGACAGGGGATTATCAGCCCCAGCATTTT
TRBJ2-7	13	-	-	TRBV2	CASSEMVGYEQYF	TGTGCCAGCAGTGAAATGGTTGGCTACGAGCAGTACTTC
TRBJ1-1	13	-	-	TRBV7-2	CASSFSTGFEAFF	TGTGCCAGCAGTTTTTCCACAGGATTTGAAGCTTTCTTT
TRBJ2-7	14	once	TRBD1	TRBV9	CASSVTGDLYEQYF	TGTGCCAGCAGCGTGACAGGGGACCTCTACGAGCAGTACTTC
TRBJ2-1	14	-	TRBD2	TRBV6-5	CASSSRKGLEGQFF	TGTGCCAGCAGTTCCAGGAAGGGACTAGAGGGACAGTTCTTC
TRBJ2-1	15	-	TRBD2	TRBV5-1	CASSLTSGGRDEQFF	TGCGCCAGCAGCTTGACTAGCGGGGGGAGGGATGAGCAGTTCTTC
TRBJ2-1	17	-	-	TRBV4-1	CASSQRPDSGPYNEQFF	TGCGCCAGCAGCCAACGACCCGACTCCGGCCCCTACAATGAGCAGTTCTTC